These 7 T cell receptor beta chains share one sample of origin, sequenced in a study of T cells in Graves' hyperthyroidism and ophthalmopathy. There were TCR beta CDR3 regions amplified from RNA transcripts. The primer set for the first-round RT-PCR of the TCR CDR3 was HTBI. TCRdb re-analysed the multiplex PCR reads in MiXCR, keeping a single row per CDR3 protein. The repertoire holds 560,000 or so distinct CDR3 sequences, with about half as singletons. Material: peripheral blood or thyroid tissue (not recorded which). Every receptor here comes from a woman between 18 and 29 years old with Graves' hyperthyroidism.

The rearrangement uses TRBV6-2 or TRBV6-3 and TRBJ2-5; 9 bases are shared with TRBD1. This CDR3 spans 15 amino acids. Germline CDR1 is MNHEY and CDR2 is SVGEGT. Losses at the gene ends were 5 bases for V and 3 bases for J; bases not matched to a gene: 7. The CDR3 DNA follows: TGTGCCAGCAGTCCCTCGACAGGGGGGAAAGAGACCCAGTACTTC. The encoded protein is CASSPSTGGKETQYF.

As to this clonotype: Lacking the conserved final phenylalanine or tryptophan, this CDR3 likely reflects a read error. The chain has TRBV2 and TRBJ1-1; weak D call: TRBD1 (5 bases). V was clipped by 4 bases and J by 5 bases, with 11 bases between them. Germline CDR1 and CDR2: SNHLY and FYNNEI. The length of the CDR3 is 13 residues. The CDR3: CASSVMGGTEAFY. As DNA, the CDR3 is TGTGCCAGCAGTGTAATGGGGGGGACTGAAGCTTTCTAT.

The V and J genes are TRBV29-1 and TRBJ1-2, with TRBD1 identical over 8 bases. The length of the CDR3 is 15 residues. Germline V gene data show CDR1 as SQVTM and CDR2 as ANQGSEA. The CDR3 is CTLLAGGQANYGYTF. In DNA, the CDR3 is TGCACCCTTTTGGCAGGGGGCCAAGCTAACTATGGCTACACCTTC. Variable domain in full (rest from reference TRBV29-1 and TRBJ1-2): SAVISQKPSRDICQRGTSLTIQCQVDSQVTMMFWYRQQPGQSLTLIATANQGSEATYESGFVIDKFPISRPNLTFSTLTVSNMSPEDSSIYLCTLLAGGQANYGYTFGSGTRLTVV.

The chain recombines TRBV24-1 with TRBJ2-7; no definite D call. Between the trimmed V and J ends, which lost 5 bases and 7 bases, there was a span of 20 bases. CDR1 is KGHDR and CDR2 is SFDVKD in the germline V gene. CDR3 length: 15 amino acids. CDR3 sequence: CATSVTQRNTGEQYF. The CDR3 DNA reads as TGTGCCACCAGTGTCACGCAGAGGAACACCGGGGAGCAGTACTTC.

This clonotype has more than one count but fewer than ten. V is TRBV7-9 and J is TRBJ2-7; D is perhaps TRBD1 (6 bases). The CDR3 contains 14 residues. Germline V gene lookup returns CDR1 SEHNR and CDR2 FQNEAQ (reference sequence). Between the trimmed V and J ends, which lost 6 bases and 3 bases, there was a span of 15 bases. The CDR3 nucleotides read TGTGCCAGCAGTACCCAGGGGCCCGTCTACGAGCAGTACTTC. Protein sequence: CASSTQGPVYEQYF.

This clonotype was seen at least ten times. V and J are TRBV15 and TRBJ1-4; D gene unclear. The CDR3 length is 13 residues. V lost 3 bases and J 8 bases, leaving 10 bases between the germline ends. Germline V lookup: CDR1 LNHNV, CDR2 YYDKDF (reference sequence). The CDR3 nucleotides are TGTGCCACCAGCAGCCCGACCTTCGAAAAACTGTTTTTT. Residues: CATSSPTFEKLFF.

A few counts support this clonotype. The chain joins TRBV19 to TRBJ1-4; no definite D call. Per germline, CDR1 LNHDA and CDR2 SQIVND (reference sequence). Trimming removed 5 bases at V and 0 bases at J, with 13 bases between. The length of the CDR3 is 16 residues. The CDR3 DNA reads TGTGCCAGTAGTGAATGGGATCCTGCAACTAATGAAAAACTGTTTTTT. As protein: CASSEWDPATNEKLFF.